This is a list of T cell receptor beta chains from one sample in a study of tumor-infiltrating lymphocytes in primary liver carcinoma. TCRdb reprocessed the multiplex PCR reads via MiXCR and lists one record per CDR3 protein. The sample includes approximately 110,000 distinct CDR3 sequences, 64% of them seen just once. Material: liver tumor tissue from sampling region 3. The receptors originated from a woman aged 55-70 years with primary liver carcinoma and hepatitis B virus infection. Both conserved end residues are part of each CDR3. D genes are given only for firm matches. Expanded clones get a size class; other rows say once, few or many, or leave the size out.

TGTGCCAGCAGAGCCCCCGGGGGGGGGCCCTACGAGCAGTACTTC	CASRAPGGGPYEQYF	TRBV28	TRBJ2-7	TRBD2	few
TGTGCCAGCAGTCATGGACTAGCGGGAGCCTACGAGCAGTACTTC	CASSHGLAGAYEQYF	TRBV5-5	TRBJ2-7	TRBD2	many
TGTGTCAGTAGCTTAGATCAAGGAGATACGCAGTATTTT	CVSSLDQGDTQYF	TRBV11-2	TRBJ2-3	.	.
TGTGCCAGCAGCCCTAACAGGAACTCCTACGAGCAGTACTTC	CASSPNRNSYEQYF	TRBV11-2	TRBJ2-7	.	many
TGTGCCAGTAGTCCCTCTACAGGGAGAAGGGTGAACACTGAAGCTTTCTTT	CASSPSTGRRVNTEAFF	TRBV6-5	TRBJ1-1	.	.
TGCAGCGCTGTTTTCTCCATGAACACTGAAGCCTTCTTT	CSAVFSMNTEAFF	TRBV29-1	TRBJ1-1	.	.
TGTGCCTGGAGTGTAAGGTCAGGGGGTGCTAAAAACGAGCAGTACTTC	CAWSVRSGGAKNEQYF	TRBV30	TRBJ2-7	TRBD1	.
TGTGCCAGCACCGCTACCGGGAGGGCTGAGACCCAGTACTTC	CASTATGRAETQYF	TRBV28	TRBJ2-5	TRBD2	.
TGCACCAGGAGCCAGTCGATCGGAACAGATACGCAGTATTTT	CTRSQSIGTDTQYF	TRBV4-1	TRBJ2-3	.	.
TGTACCAGCAGTTACTCCGGTTGTGGCTACACCTTC	CTSSYSGCGYTF	TRBV6-5	TRBJ1-2	.	.
TGTGCCAGCAGCGCACAGGGATGGAACACTGAAGCTTTCTTT	CASSAQGWNTEAFF	TRBV11-2	TRBJ1-1	.	.
TGCAGCTCCCGGAGCGGGATTAGCGCAGATACGCAGTATTTT	CSSRSGISADTQYF	TRBV29-1	TRBJ2-3	TRBD2	few
TGTGCCACCAGCTTAGGACAGGGGGCGAAGACCCAGTACTTC	CATSLGQGAKTQYF	TRBV28	TRBJ2-5	TRBD1	.
TGTGCCAGCAGCTCACAACAGGGTAACATTGAAGCTTTCTTT	CASSSQQGNIEAFF	TRBV11-2	TRBJ1-1	.	.
TGTGCCAGTGGTGAAGTTGGGACGTTGCCCAACTTT	CASGEVGTLPNF	TRBV6-1	TRBJ1-1	.	.
TGTGCCAGCACTCTCACGTCGGAGACCCAGTACTTC	CASTLTSETQYF	TRBV6-1	TRBJ2-5	.	many
TGTGCCAGCAGCCCCGCGGTTCCGGGAAGTAACACCGGGGGGCTGTTTTTT	CASSPAVPGSNTGGLFF	TRBV28	TRBJ2-2	.	.
TGTGCCAGCAGCCCTCGACTAGCGGGAGGGCCTCGGGTCAAAAACACTCAGTACTTT	CASSPRLAGGPRVKNTQYF	TRBV11-2	TRBJ2-4	TRBD2	.
TGTGCCAGCAGTCTTGGAGGATACAGGGGAACGATGGTCAAATACATTCAGTACTTC	CASSLGGYRGTMVKYIQYF	TRBV12-3/TRBV12-4	TRBJ2-4	TRBD1	.
TGTGCCAGCAGCAAGACAGGGGGCAGGTGCAATGAGCAGTCCTTC	CASSKTGGRCNEQSF	TRBV12-3/TRBV12-4	TRBJ2-1	TRBD1	.
TGCGCCAGCAGCCCCATGTGGCGGGCCTACGAGCAGTACTTC	CASSPMWRAYEQYF	TRBV4-1	TRBJ2-7	.	many
TGTGCCAGCAGGCTCGACAGGGAGAATCAGCCCCAGCATTTT	CASRLDRENQPQHF	TRBV12-3/TRBV12-4	TRBJ1-5	TRBD1	.
TGCAGTGCTTATCCAGGGTTTGGCGCTGAAGCTTTCTTT	CSAYPGFGAEAFF	TRBV20-1	TRBJ1-1	.	.
TGTGCCAGCAGCTTAGGGCCCTGCGAGCAGTATTTC	CASSLGPCEQYF	TRBV13	TRBJ2-7	.	once
TGTGCCAGCAGCTTAGGAATCGGCTACCAGGAGACCCAGTACTTC	CASSLGIGYQETQYF	TRBV7-9	TRBJ2-5	.	.
TGTGCCAGCATCCCAGATGAGGCTAGCGGCTACGAGCAGTGCTTC	CASIPDEASGYEQCF	TRBV28	TRBJ2-7	TRBD2	.
TGCAGTGCCCAAACCCCAGGGGGCGGCGAGCAGTACTTC	CSAQTPGGGEQYF	TRBV20-1	TRBJ2-7	TRBD1	many
TGTGCCAGCACCCCGGGGACAGGAGGGAACTATGGCTACACCTTC	CASTPGTGGNYGYTF	TRBV28	TRBJ1-2	TRBD1	few
TGTGCCAGCAGCCTCGGGACTAGCGGGAGGGTCAACGAGCAGTACTTC	CASSLGTSGRVNEQYF	TRBV4-2	TRBJ2-7	TRBD2	medium-sized
TGTGCCAGCACCATCGGGACAGGCGCCTACAATGAGCAGTTCTTC	CASTIGTGAYNEQFF	TRBV11-1	TRBJ2-1	TRBD1	.
TGCGCCAGCATACTGTCCGGGACACCTATGGAGGCCAAAAACACTCAGTACTTC	CASILSGTPMEAKNTQYF	TRBV10-1	TRBJ2-4	.	.
TGTGCCAGCAGTAACGAGGACAGGCGCAATGGGCAGTTCTTT	CASSNEDRRNGQFF	TRBV6-5	TRBJ2-1	TRBD1	.
TGCGCCAACAGCATAAGGGTGAGGAGCAATCAGCCCCAGCATTTT	CANSIRVRSNQPQHF	TRBV4-1	TRBJ1-5	.	.
TGTGCCAGCGGTAAAACAGGGGATAGCAATCAGCCCCAGCATTTT	CASGKTGDSNQPQHF	TRBV6-1	TRBJ1-5	TRBD1	.
TGCGCCAGCAGACGACTAGCGGGGAACTACGAGCAGTACTTC	CASRRLAGNYEQYF	TRBV5-1	TRBJ2-7	TRBD2	.
TGTGCCAGCAGTGATGTGACAGGGTTGCATCAGCCCCAGCATTTT	CASSDVTGLHQPQHF	TRBV6-1	TRBJ1-5	TRBD1	many
TGTGCCAGCACCCGAGGTCTACACACAGATACGCAGTATTTT	CASTRGLHTDTQYF	TRBV11-1	TRBJ2-3	.	medium-sized
TGCACTAGCAAGGAGCGGGGTACCTCTAACACCGGGGAGCTGTTTTTT	CTSKERGTSNTGELFF	TRBV5-1	TRBJ2-2	TRBD2	few
TGTGCCAGCATGCCCAGACAGGGAGGCACTGAGGCTTTCTTT	CASMPRQGGTEAFF	TRBV12-3/TRBV12-4	TRBJ1-1	TRBD1	.
TGTGCCAGCAGTTCGGGATCAGACTATGGCTACACCTTC	CASSSGSDYGYTF	TRBV28	TRBJ1-2	.	many
TGTGCCAGCAGTTATCCCAACCAGGGGATCCACAAGCAGTACTTC	CASSYPNQGIHKQYF	TRBV12-3/TRBV12-4	TRBJ2-7	.	.
TGCGCCAGCAGCTTGGGTCCAAGGGGGACTGAAGCTTTCTTT	CASSLGPRGTEAFF	TRBV5-1	TRBJ1-1	.	many
TGTGCCAGCAGCCAAGATTCCCTAGCAGGAACGTGCAATGAGCAGTTCTTC	CASSQDSLAGTCNEQFF	TRBV4-2	TRBJ2-1	.	.